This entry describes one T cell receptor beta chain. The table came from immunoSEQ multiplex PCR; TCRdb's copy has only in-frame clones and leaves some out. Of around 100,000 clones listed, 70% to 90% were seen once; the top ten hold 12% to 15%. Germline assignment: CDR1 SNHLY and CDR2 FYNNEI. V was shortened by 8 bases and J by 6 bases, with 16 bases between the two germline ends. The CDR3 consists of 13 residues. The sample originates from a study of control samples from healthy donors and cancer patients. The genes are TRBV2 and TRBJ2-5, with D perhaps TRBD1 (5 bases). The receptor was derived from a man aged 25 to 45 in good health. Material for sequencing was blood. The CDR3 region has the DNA TGTGCCAGCGTAAGGAAGGGGTCAAAGACCCAGTACTTC. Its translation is CASVRKGSKTQYF. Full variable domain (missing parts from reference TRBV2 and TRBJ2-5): EPEVTQTPSHQVTQMGQEVILRCVPISNHLYFYWYRQILGQKVEFLVSFYNNEISEKSEIFDDQFSVERPDGSNFTLKIRSTKLEDSAMYFCASVRKGSKTQYFGPGTRLLVL.